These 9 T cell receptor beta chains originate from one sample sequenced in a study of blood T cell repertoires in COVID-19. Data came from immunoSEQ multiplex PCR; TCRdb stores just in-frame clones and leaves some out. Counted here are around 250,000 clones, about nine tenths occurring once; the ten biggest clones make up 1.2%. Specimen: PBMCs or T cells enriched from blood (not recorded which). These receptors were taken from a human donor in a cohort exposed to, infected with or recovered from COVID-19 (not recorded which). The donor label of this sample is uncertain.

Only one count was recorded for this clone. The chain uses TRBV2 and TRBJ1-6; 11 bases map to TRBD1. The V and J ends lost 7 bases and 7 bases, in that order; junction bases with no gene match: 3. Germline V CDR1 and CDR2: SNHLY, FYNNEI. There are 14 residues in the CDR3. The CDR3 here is CASTWDRGNSPLHF. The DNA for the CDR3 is TGTGCCAGCACTTGGGACAGGGGGAATTCACCCCTCCACTTT. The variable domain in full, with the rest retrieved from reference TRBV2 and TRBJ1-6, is EPEVTQTPSHQVTQMGQEVILRCVPISNHLYFYWYRQILGQKVEFLVSFYNNEISEKSEIFDDQFSVERPDGSNFTLKIRSTKLEDSAMYFCASTWDRGNSPLHFGNGTRLTVT.

CDR3: CAISEGSGGGSTDTQYF. CDR3 sequence (DNA): TGTGCCATCAGTGAGGGCTCGGGCGGGGGTAGCACAGATACGCAGTATTTT. The chain has TRBV10-3 and TRBJ2-3; TRBD2 aligns across 7 bases. The CDR3 has 17 residues. CDR1 is ENHRY, CDR2 SYGVKD, per germline. Trimming removed 2 bases from V and 0 bases from J; junction bases left unmatched: 8.

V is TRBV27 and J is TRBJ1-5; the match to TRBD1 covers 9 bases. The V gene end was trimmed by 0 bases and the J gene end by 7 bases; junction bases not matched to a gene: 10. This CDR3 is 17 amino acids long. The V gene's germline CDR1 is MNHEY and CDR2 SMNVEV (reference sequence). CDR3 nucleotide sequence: TGTGCCAGCAGTTTATCCCAGGACAGGGGAGCGAGGCAGCCCCAGCATTTT. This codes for CASSLSQDRGARQPQHF.

The CDR3 loop is CASSSVVGGATGELFF. The CDR3 DNA reads as TGTGCCAGCAGCTCTGTCGTGGGGGGGGCCACCGGGGAGCTGTTTTTT. The gene calls are TRBV11-3 and TRBJ2-2; tentative D call: TRBD2 (7 bases). CDR3 length equals 16 residues. The germline V and J ends were trimmed by 4 bases and 4 bases, with 16 bases remaining between them. CDR1 and CDR2 (germline): SGHNT, YENEEA. The variable domain in full, with the rest retrieved from reference TRBV11-3 and TRBJ2-2, is EAGVVQSPRYKIIEKKQPVAFWCNPISGHNTLYWYLQNLGQGPELLIRYENEEAVDDSQLPKDRFSAERLKGVDSTLKIQPAELGDSAVYLCASSSVVGGATGELFFGEGSRLTVL.

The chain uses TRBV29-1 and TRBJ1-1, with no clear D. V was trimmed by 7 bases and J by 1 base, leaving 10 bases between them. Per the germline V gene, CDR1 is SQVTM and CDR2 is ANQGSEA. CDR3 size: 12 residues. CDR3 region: CSGGWPNTEAFF. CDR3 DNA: TGCAGCGGGGGTTGGCCGAACACTGAAGCTTTCTTT.

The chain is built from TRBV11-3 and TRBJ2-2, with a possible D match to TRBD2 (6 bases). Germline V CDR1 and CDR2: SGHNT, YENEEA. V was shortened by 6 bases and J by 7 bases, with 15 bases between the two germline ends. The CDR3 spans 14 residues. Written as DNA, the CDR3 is TGTGCCAGCAGTTCCCGTGTGGGGGGCGGGGAGCTGTTTTTT. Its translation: CASSSRVGGGELFF.

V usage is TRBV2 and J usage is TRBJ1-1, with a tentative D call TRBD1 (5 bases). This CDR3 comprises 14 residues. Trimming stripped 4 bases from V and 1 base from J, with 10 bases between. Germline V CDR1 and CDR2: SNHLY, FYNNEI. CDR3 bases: TGTGCCAGCAGTGGAAATACAGGGAACACTGAAGCTTTCTTT. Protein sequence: CASSGNTGNTEAFF.

CDR3 residues: CASSGRDSLGANEKLFF. The CDR3 nucleotides read TGCGCCAGCAGTGGCCGGGACAGTCTTGGGGCTAATGAAAAACTGTTTTTT. The chain combines TRBV5-1 with TRBJ1-4; 7 bases fit TRBD1. In germline, CDR1 is SGHRS, CDR2 YFSETQ. The CDR3 totals 17 residues. Losses at the gene ends were 5 bases for V and 3 bases for J; bases not matched to a gene: 13.

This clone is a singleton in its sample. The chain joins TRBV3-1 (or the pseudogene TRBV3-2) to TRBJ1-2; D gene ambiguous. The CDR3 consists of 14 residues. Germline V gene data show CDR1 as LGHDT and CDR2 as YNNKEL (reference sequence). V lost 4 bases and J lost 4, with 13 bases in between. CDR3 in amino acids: CASSPSGLGYGYTF. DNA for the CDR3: TGTGCCAGCAGCCCCTCGGGTCTCGGCTATGGCTACACCTTC.